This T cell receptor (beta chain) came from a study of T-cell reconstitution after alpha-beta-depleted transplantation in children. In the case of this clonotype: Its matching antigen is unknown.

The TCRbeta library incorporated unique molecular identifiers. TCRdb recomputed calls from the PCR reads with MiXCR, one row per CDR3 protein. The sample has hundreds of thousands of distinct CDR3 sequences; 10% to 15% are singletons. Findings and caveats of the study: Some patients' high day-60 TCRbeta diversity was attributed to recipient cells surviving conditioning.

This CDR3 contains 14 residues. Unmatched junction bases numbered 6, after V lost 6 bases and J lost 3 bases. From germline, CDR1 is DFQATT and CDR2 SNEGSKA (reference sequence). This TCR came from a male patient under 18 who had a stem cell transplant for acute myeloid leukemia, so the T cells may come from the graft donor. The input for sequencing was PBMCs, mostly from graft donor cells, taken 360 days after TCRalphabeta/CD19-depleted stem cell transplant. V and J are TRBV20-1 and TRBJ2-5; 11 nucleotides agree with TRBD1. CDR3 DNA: TGCAGTGCCACGCCGGGACAGGGGGAAGAGACCCAGTACTTC. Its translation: CSATPGQGEETQYF.